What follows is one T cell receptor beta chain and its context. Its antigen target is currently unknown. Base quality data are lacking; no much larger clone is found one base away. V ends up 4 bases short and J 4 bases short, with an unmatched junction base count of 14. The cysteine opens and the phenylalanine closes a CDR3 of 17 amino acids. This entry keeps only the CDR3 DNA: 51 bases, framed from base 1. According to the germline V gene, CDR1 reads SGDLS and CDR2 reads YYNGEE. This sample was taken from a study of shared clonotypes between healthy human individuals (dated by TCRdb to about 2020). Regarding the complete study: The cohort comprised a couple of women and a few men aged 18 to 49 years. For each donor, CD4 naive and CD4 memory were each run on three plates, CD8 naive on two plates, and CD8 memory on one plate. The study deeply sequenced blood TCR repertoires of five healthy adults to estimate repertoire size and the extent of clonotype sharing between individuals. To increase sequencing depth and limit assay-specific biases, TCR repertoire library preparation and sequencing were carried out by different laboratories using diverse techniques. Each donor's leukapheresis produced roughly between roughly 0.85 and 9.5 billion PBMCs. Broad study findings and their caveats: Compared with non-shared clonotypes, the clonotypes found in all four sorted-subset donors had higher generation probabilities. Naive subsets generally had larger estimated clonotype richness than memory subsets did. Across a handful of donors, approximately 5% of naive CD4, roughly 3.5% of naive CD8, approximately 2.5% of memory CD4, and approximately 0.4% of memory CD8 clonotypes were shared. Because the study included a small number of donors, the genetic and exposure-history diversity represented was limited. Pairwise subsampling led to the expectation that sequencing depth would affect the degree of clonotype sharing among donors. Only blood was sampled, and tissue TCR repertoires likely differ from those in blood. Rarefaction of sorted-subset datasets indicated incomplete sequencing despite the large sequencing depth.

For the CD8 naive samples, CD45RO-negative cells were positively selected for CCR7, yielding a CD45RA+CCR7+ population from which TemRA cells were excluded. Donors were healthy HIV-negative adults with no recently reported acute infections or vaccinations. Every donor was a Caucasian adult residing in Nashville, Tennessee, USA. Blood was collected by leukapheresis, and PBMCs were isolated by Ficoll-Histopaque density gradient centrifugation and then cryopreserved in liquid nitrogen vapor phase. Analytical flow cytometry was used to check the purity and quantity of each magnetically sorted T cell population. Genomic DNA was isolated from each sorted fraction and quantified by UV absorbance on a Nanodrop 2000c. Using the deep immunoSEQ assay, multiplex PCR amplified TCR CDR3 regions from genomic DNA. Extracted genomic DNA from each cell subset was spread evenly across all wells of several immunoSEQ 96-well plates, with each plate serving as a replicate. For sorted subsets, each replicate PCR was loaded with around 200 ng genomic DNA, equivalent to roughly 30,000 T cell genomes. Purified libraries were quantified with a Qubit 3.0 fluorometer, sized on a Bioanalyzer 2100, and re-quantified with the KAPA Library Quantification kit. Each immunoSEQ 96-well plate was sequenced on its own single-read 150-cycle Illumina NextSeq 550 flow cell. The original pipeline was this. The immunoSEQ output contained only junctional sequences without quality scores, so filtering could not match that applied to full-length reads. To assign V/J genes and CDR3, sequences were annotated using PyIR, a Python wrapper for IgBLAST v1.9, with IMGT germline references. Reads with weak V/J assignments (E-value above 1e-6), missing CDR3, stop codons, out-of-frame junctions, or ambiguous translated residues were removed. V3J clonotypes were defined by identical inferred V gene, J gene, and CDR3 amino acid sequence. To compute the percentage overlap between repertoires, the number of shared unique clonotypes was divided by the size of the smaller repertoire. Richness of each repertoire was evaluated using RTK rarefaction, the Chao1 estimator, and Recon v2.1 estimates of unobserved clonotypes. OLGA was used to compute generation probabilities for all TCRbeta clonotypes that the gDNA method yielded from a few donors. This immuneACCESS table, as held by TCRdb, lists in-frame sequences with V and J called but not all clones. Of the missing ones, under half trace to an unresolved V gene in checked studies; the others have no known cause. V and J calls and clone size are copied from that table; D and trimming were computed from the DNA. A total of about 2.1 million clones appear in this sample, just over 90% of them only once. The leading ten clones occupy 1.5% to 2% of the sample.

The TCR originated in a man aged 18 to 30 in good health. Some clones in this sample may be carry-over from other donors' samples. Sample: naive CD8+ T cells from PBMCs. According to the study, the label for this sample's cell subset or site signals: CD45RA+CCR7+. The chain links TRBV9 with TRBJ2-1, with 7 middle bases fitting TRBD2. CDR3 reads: CASSPRAGAYLYNEQFF. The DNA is TGTGCCAGCAGCCCTCGGGCGGGAGCGTATCTATACAATGAGCAGTTCTTC.